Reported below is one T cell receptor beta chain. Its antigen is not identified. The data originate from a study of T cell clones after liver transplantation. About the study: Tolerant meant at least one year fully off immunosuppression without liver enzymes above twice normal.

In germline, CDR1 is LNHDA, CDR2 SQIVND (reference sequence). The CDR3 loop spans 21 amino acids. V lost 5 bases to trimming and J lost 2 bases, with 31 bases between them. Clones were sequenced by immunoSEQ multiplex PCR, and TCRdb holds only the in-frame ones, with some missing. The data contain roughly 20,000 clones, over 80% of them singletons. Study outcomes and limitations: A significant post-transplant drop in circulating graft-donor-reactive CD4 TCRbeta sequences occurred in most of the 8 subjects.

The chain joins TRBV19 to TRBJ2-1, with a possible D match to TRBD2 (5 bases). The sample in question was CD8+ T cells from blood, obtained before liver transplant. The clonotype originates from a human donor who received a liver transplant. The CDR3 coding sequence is TGTGCCAGTAGTCCGGACCTCCCAATCGGAAGTCTGCGGACTGCCTACAATGAGCAGTTCTTC. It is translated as CASSPDLPIGSLRTAYNEQFF. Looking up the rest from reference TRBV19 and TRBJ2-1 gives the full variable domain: DGGITQSPKYLFRKEGQNVTLSCEQNLNHDAMYWYRQDPGQGLRLIYYSQIVNDFQKGDIAEGYSVSREKKESFPLTVTSAQKNPTAFYLCASSPDLPIGSLRTAYNEQFFGPGTRLTVL.